This T cell receptor (beta chain) was sequenced during a study of T-cell reconstitution after alpha-beta-depleted transplantation in children. The study, taken as a whole, reports: About two months after transplant, alpha-beta T cells reportedly came from several hundred expanded graft clones. T-cell numbers and diversity, one year after transplant, stemmed largely from T cells that were newly produced.

It was with unique molecular identifiers that the TCRbeta library was prepared. TCRdb recomputed calls from the PCR reads with MiXCR, one row per CDR3 protein. This table has about 160,000 distinct CDR3 sequences, over 8.5% appearing once. Trimming removed 1 base at V and 2 bases at J, with 6 bases between. The CDR3 spans 13 residues. Germline values: CDR1 SGHNT, CDR2 YENEEA. To note about this clonotype: As yet, its antigen is unknown.

The clonotype comes from a boy between 2 and 15 years old with acute myeloid leukemia, due to receive a stem cell transplant. The chain couples TRBV11-3 to TRBJ2-7; no clear D gene. The material sequenced was PBMCs, taken before TCRalphabeta/CD19-depleted stem cell transplant. The CDR3 DNA reads TGTGCCAGCAGCTTAGTTGGGACCTACGAGCAGTACGTC. Its protein product is CASSLVGTYEQYV.